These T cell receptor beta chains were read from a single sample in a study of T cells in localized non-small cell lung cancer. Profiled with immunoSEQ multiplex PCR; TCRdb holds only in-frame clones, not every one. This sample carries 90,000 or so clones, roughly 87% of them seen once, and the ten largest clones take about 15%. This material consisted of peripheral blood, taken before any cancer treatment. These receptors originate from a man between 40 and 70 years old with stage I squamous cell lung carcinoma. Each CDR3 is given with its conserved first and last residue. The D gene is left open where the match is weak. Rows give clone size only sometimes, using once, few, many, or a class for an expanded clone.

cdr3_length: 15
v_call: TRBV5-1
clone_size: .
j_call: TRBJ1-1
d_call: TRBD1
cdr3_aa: CASRPKQGANTEAFF
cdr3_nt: TGCGCCAGCAGACCGAAACAGGGGGCGAACACTGAAGCTTTCTTT

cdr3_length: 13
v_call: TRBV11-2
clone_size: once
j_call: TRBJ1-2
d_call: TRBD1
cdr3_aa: CASSLVQGSGYTF
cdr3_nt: TGTGCCAGCAGCTTAGTACAGGGGAGTGGCTACACCTTC

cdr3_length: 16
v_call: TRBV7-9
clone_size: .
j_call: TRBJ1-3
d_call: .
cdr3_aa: CASSPPGGSSGNTIYF
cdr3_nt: TGTGCCAGCAGCCCCCCGGGGGGCTCCTCTGGAAACACCATATATTTT

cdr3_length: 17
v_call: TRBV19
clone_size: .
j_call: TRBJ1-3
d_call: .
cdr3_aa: CASSIRRTPYSGNTIYF
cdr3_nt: TGTGCCAGTAGTATTCGTCGGACGCCTTACTCTGGAAACACCATATATTTT

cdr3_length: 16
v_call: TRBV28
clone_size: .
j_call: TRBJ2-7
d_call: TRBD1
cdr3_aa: CASSDTGTATFDEQYF
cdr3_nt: TGTGCCAGCAGTGATACCGGGACAGCGACGTTCGACGAGCAGTACTTC

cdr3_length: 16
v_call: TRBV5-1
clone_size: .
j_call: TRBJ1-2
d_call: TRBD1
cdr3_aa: CASTNSGTGDGYGYTF
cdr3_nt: TGCGCCAGCACCAATTCCGGGACAGGGGACGGCTATGGCTACACCTTC

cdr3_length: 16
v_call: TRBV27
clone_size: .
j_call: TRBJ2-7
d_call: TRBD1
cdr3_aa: CASSPIMRDRVDEQYF
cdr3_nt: TGTGCCAGCAGTCCGATTATGCGGGACAGGGTGGACGAGCAGTACTTC

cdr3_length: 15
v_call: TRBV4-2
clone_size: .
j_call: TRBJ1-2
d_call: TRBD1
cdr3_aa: CASSQDRGTGYGYTF
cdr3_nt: TGTGCCAGCAGCCAAGATAGGGGGACAGGCTATGGCTACACCTTC

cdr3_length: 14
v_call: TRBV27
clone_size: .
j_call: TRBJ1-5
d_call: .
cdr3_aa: CASSSPPGTQPQHF
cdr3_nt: TGTGCCAGCAGTTCCCCCCCGGGAACTCAGCCCCAGCATTTT

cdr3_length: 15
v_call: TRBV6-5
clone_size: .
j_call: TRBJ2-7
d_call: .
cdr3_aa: CASSYSIREHSEQYF
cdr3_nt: TGTGCCAGCAGTTACTCGATTCGGGAACACTCCGAGCAGTACTTC

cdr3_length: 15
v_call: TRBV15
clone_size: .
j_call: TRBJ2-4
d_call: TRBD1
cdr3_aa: CATSTIGGPKNIQYF
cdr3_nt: TGTGCCACCAGCACCATAGGGGGCCCAAAAAACATTCAGTACTTC

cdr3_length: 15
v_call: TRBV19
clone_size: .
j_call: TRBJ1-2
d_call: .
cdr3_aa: CASSIEEGIYYGYTF
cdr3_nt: TGTGCCAGTAGTATAGAGGAGGGGATCTACTATGGCTACACCTTC

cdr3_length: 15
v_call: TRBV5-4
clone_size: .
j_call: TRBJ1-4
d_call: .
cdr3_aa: CASSSDLGFNEKLFF
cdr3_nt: TGTGCCAGCAGCTCGGACCTAGGCTTTAATGAAAAACTGTTTTTT

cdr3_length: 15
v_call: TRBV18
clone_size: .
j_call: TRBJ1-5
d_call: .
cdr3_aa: CASSPTIYSNQPQHF
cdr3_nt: TGTGCCAGCTCACCAACCATTTATAGCAATCAGCCCCAGCATTTT

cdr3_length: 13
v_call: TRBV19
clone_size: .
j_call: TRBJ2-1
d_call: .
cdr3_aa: CASSPLWANEQFF
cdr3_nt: TGTGCCAGTAGCCCTTTGTGGGCAAATGAGCAGTTCTTC

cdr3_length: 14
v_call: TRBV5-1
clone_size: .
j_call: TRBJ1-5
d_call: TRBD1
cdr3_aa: CASSDGTGNQPQHF
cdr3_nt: TGCGCCAGCAGCGACGGGACAGGCAATCAGCCCCAGCATTTT

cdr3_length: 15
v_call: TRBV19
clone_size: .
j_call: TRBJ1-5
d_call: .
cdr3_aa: CASSITGSGNQPQHF
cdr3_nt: TGTGCCAGTAGTATAACGGGGTCCGGCAATCAGCCCCAGCATTTT

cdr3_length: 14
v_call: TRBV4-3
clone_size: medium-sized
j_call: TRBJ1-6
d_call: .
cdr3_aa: CASSEAKGSSPLHF
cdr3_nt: TGCGCCAGCAGCGAAGCGAAAGGGAGTTCACCCCTCCACTTT

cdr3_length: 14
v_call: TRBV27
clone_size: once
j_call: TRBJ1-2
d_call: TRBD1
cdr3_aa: CASRRTGSFDGYTF
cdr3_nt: TGTGCCAGCAGAAGGACAGGATCCTTCGATGGCTACACCTTC

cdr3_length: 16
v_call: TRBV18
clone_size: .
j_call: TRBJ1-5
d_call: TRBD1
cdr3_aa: CASSPTGGSSNQPQHF
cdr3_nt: TGTGCCAGCTCACCCACAGGGGGATCGAGCAATCAGCCCCAGCATTTT

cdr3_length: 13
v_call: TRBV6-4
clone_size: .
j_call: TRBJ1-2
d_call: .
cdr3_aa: CASRKDSSGGYTF
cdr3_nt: TGTGCCAGCAGGAAGGACAGTTCGGGTGGCTACACCTTC

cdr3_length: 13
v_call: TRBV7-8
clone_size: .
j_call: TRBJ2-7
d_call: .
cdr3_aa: CASSLDGVSEQYF
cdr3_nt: TGTGCCAGCAGCTTAGACGGGGTTTCCGAGCAGTACTTC

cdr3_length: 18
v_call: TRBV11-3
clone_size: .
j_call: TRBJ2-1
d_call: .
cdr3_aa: CASSLDQSRGRPYNEQFF
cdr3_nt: TGTGCCAGCAGCTTAGACCAGAGCCGGGGTCGGCCCTACAATGAGCAGTTCTTC

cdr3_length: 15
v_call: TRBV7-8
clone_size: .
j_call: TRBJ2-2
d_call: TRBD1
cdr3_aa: CASSRRDRDTGELFF
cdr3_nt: TGTGCCAGCAGCCGACGGGACAGGGACACCGGGGAGCTGTTTTTT

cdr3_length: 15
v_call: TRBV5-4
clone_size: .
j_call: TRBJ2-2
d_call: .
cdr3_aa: CASSPDSTFTGELFF
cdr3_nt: TGTGCCAGCAGCCCGGACAGTACCTTCACCGGGGAGCTGTTTTTT

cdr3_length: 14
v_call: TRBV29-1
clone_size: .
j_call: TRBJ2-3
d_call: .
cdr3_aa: CSVVGKMGADTQYF
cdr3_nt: TGCAGCGTTGTGGGGAAAATGGGGGCAGATACGCAGTATTTT

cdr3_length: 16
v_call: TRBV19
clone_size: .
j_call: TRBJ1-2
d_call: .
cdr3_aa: CASSIGTLTLTAGYTF
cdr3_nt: TGTGCCAGTAGTATAGGGACACTTACGTTGACTGCTGGCTACACCTTC

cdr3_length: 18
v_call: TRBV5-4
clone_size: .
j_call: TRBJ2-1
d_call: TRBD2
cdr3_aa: CASSSYRTSATGRDEQFF
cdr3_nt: TGTGCCAGCAGCTCCTATCGGACTAGCGCGACGGGTAGGGATGAGCAGTTCTTC

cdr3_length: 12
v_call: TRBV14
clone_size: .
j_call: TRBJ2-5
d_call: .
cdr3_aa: CASSQNLETQYF
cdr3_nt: TGTGCCAGCAGCCAAAACTTAGAGACCCAGTACTTC

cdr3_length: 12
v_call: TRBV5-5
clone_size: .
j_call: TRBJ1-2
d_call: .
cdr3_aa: CASSLVRDGYTF
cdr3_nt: TGTGCCAGCAGCTTGGTTAGGGATGGCTACACCTTC

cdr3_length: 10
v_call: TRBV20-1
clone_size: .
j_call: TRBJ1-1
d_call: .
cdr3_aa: CRPGYTEAFF
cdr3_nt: TGCAGGCCGGGATACACTGAAGCTTTCTTT

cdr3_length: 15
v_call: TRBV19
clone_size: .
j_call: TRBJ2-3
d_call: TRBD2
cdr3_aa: CASSPWTSGADTQYF
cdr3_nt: TGTGCCAGTAGTCCCTGGACTAGCGGTGCAGATACGCAGTATTTT

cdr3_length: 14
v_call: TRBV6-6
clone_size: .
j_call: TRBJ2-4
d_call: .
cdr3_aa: CASSPPGAKNIQYF
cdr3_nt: TGTGCCAGCAGCCCCCCCGGGGCCAAAAACATTCAGTACTTC

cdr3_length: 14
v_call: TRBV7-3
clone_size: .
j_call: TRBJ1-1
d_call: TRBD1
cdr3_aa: CASSLRDSRSEAFF
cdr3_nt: TGTGCCAGCAGCCTAAGGGACAGTCGTTCTGAAGCTTTCTTT

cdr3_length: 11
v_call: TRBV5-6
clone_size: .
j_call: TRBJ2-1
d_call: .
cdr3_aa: CASSLANEQFF
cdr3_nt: TGTGCCAGCAGCTTGGCCAATGAGCAGTTCTTC

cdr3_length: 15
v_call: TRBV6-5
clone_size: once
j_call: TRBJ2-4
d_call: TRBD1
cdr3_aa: CASSYLGQAENIQYF
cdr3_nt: TGTGCCAGCAGTTACTTGGGACAGGCAGAAAACATTCAGTACTTC

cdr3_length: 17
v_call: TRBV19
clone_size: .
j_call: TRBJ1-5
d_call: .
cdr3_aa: CASSPGTGLDSNQPQHF
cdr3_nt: TGTGCCAGTAGCCCCGGGACTGGCCTTGATAGCAATCAGCCCCAGCATTTT

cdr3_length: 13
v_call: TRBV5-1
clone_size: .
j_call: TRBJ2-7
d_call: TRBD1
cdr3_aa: CASSSGTGQGQYF
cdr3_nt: TGCGCCAGCAGCTCAGGGACAGGCCAGGGGCAGTACTTC

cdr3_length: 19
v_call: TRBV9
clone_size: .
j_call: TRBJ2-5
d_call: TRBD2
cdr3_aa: CASSTGLAGGGVGIETQYF
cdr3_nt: TGTGCCAGCAGCACCGGACTAGCGGGGGGCGGAGTGGGGATTGAGACCCAGTACTTC

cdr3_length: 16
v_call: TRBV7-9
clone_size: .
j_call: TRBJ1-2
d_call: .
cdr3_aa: CASSPQGSLGNYGYTF
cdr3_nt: TGTGCCAGCAGTCCACAGGGATCGTTGGGCAACTATGGCTACACCTTC

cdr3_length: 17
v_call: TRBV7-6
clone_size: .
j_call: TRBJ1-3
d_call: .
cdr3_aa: CASSLVSPGLSGNTIYF
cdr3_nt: TGTGCCAGCAGCTTAGTGTCTCCCGGTCTCTCTGGAAACACCATATATTTT

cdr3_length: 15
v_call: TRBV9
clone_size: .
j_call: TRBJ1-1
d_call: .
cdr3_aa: CASSVDGQGSTEAFF
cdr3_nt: TGTGCCAGCAGCGTAGATGGGCAGGGCTCCACTGAAGCTTTCTTT